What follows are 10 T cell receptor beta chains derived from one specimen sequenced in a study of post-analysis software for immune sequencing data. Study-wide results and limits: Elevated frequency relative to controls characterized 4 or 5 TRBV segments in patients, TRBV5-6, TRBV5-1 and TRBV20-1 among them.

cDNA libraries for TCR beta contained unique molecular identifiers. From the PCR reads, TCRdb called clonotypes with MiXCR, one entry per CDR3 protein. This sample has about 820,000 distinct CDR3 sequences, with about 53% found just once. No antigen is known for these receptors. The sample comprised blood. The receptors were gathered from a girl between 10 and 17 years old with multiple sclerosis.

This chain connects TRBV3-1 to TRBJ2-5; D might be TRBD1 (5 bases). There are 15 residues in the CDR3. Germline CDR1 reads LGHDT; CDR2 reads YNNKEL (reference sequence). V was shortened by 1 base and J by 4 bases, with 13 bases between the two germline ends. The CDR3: CASSQARGRTETQYF. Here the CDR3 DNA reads TGTGCCAGCAGCCAAGCTAGGGGCAGGACAGAGACCCAGTACTTC.

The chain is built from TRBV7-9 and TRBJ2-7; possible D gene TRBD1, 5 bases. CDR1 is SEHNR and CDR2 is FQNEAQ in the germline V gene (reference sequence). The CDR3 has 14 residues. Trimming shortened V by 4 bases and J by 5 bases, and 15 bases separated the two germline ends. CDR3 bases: TGTGCCAGCAGCTCGATAGGGGCCATCCACGAGCAGTACTTC. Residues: CASSSIGAIHEQYF.

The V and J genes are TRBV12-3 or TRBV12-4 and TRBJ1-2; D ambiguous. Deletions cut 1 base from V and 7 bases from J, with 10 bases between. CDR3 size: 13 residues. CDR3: CASSLDPVSGYTF. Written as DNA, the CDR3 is TGTGCCAGCAGTTTAGACCCGGTCTCTGGCTACACCTTC.

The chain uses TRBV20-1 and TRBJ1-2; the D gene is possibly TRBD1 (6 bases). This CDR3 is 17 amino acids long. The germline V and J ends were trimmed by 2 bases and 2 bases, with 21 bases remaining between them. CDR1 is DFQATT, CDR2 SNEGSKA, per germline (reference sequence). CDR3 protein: CSARSGWDTSRNYGYTF. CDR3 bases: TGCAGTGCTAGATCGGGTTGGGACACCTCTAGAAACTATGGCTACACCTTC.

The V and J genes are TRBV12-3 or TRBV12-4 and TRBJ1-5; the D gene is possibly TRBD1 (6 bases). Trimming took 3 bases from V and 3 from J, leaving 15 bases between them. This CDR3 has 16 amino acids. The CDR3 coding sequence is TGTGCCAGCAGTTTGTTGGGGGCAGGGGACAATCAGCCCCAGCATTTT. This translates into CASSLLGAGDNQPQHF.

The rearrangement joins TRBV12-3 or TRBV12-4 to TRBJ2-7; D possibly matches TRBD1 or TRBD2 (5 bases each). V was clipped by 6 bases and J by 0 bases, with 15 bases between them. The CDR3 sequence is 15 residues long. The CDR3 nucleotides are TGTGCCAGCAGGCAGGGAGCCCCGATCTCCTACGAGCAGTACTTC. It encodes CASRQGAPISYEQYF.

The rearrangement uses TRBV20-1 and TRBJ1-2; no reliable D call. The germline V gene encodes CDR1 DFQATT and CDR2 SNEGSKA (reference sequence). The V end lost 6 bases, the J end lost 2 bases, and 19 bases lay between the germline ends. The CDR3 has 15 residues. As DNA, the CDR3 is TGCAGTGCGAACAACCGGGTCGCAAGAAACTATGGCTACACCTTC. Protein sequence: CSANNRVARNYGYTF.

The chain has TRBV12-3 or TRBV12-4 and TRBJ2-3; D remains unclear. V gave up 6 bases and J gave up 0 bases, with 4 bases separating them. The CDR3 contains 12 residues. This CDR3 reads CASRRSTDTQYF. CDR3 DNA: TGTGCCAGCAGACGAAGCACAGATACGCAGTATTTT.

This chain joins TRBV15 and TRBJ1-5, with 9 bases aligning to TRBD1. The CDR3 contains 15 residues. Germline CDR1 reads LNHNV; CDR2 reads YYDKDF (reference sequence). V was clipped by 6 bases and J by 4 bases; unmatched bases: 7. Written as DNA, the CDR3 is TGTGCCACCAGTTCGGACAGGGGTGTAAATCAGCCCCAGCATTTT. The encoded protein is CATSSDRGVNQPQHF. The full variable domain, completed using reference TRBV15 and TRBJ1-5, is DAMVIQNPRYQVTQFGKPVTLSCSQTLNHNVMYWYQQKSSQAPKLLFHYYDKDFNNEADTPDNFQSRRPNTSFCFLDIRSPGLGDTAMYLCATSSDRGVNQPQHFGDGTRLSIL.

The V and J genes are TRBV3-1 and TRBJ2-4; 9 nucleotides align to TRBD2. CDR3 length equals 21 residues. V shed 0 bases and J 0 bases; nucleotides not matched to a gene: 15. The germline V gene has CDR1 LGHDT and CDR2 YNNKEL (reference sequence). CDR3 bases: TGTGCCAGCAGCCAAGATCTTAAGGGGGTAGCGGGGGCCTTAGCCAAAAACATTCAGTACTTC. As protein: CASSQDLKGVAGALAKNIQYF.